This TCR beta chain emerged from a study of metastatic and nonmetastatic thyroid tumors. TCRdb reanalyzed the PCR reads with MiXCR. Of over 15,000 clones listed, roughly 13% were seen once; the top ten hold roughly 31%. This clone came up a few times. The CDR3 is 15 amino acids. Germline V CDR1 and CDR2: GTSNPN, SVGIG (reference sequence). With 2 bases clipped from V and 3 bases from J, the junction kept 8 bases outside the gene matches. Patients underwent thyroid surgery, and none had received any treatment before it. This sequence originates from a female donor with papillary thyroid cancer or a benign thyroid nodule (not recorded which). Some clones in this sample may be carry-over from other donors' samples. J is TRBJ1-2 and V is TRBV30; 8 bases map to TRBD1. The sequenced sample consisted of blood. The CDR3 sequence is CAWSPGTGTDYGYTF. The CDR3 nucleotides are TGTGCCTGGAGTCCCGGGACAGGAACGGACTATGGCTACACCTTC.